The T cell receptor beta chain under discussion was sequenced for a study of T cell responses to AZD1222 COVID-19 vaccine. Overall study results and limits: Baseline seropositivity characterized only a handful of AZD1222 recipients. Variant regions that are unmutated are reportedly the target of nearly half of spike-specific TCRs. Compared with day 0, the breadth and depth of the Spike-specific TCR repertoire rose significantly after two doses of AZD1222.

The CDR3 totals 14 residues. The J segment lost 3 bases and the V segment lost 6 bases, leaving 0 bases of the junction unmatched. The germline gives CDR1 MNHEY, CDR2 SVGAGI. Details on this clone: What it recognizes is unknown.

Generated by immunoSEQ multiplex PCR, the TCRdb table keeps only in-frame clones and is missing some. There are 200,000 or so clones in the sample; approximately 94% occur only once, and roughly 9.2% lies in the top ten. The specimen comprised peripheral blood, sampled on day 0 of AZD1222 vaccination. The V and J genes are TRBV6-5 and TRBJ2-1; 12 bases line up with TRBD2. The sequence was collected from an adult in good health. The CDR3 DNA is TGTGCCAGCAGGACTAGCGGGGGCTACAATGAGCAGTTCTTC. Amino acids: CASRTSGGYNEQFF.